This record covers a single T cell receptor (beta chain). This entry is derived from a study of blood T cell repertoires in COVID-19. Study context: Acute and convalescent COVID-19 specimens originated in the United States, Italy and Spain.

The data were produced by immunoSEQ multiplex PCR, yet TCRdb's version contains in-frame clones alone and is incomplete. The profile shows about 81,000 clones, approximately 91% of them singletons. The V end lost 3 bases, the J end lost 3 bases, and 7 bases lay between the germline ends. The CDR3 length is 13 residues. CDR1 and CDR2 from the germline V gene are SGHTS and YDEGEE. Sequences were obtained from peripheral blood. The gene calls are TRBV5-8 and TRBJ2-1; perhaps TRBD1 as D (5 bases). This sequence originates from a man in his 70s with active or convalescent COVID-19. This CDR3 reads CASSSGHYNEQFF. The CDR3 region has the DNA TGTGCCAGCAGCTCCGGACACTACAATGAGCAGTTCTTC. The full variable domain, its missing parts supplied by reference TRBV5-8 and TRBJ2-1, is EAGVTQSPTHLIKTRGQQATLRCSPISGHTSVYWYQQALGLGLQFLLWYDEGEERNRGNFPPRFSGRQFPNYSSELNVNALELEDSALYLCASSSGHYNEQFFGPGTRLTVL.